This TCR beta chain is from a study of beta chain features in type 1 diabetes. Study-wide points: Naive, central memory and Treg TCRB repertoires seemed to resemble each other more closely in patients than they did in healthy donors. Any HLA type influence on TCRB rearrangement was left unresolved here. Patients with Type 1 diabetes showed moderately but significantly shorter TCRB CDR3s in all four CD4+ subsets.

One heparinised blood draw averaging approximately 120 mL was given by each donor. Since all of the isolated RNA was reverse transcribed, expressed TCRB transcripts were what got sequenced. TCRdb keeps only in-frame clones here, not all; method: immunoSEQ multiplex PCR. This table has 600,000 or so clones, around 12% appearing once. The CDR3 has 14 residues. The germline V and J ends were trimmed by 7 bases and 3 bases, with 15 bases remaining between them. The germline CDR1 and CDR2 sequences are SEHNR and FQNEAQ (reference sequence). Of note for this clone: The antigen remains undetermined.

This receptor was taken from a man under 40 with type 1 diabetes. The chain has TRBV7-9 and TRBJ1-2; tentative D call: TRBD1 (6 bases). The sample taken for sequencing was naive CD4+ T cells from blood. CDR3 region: CASTAGGLHYGYTF. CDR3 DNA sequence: TGTGCCAGCACTGCTGGGGGCTTGCACTATGGCTACACCTTC.